This TCR beta chain was captured in a study of blood T cell repertoires in COVID-19. The CDR3 is made up of 14 amino acids. With V trimmed by 6 bases and J by 3 bases, 5 bases remained unmatched. The germline gives CDR1 KGHSH, CDR2 LQKENI. Sequenced by immunoSEQ multiplex PCR; TCRdb stores in-frame clones only, minus some. The table has roughly 110,000 clones, 70% to 90% seen once; the top ten hold around 3.4%. This TCR was recovered from a man aged 40-55 years with acute or convalescent COVID-19. The gene calls are TRBV18 and TRBJ1-2; 9 bases agree with TRBD1. The sample taken for sequencing was peripheral blood. The CDR3 here is CASSLRDRDYGYTF. DNA of the CDR3: TGTGCCAGCTCGCTCCGGGACAGGGACTATGGCTACACCTTC.